A single sample gave rise to the 25 T cell receptor beta chains below, sequenced in a study of neoadjuvant anti-PD-1 for oral cavity cancer. The table came from immunoSEQ multiplex PCR; TCRdb's copy has only in-frame clones and leaves some out. Of around 7,200 clones detected, around 46% appear once; the ten largest clones hold around 11%. The sequenced sample was tumor tissue, obtained before nivolumab (anti-PD-1) treatment. The receptors were gathered from a person between 40 and 85 years old with oral cavity squamous cell carcinoma.

The genes are TRBV5-4 and TRBJ1-2; 9 bases fit TRBD1. CDR1 and CDR2 (germline): SGHNT, YYREEE (reference sequence). The CDR3 consists of 15 residues. The V gene end was trimmed by 4 bases and the J gene end by 3 bases; junction bases not matched to a gene: 7. The CDR3 protein is CASSPSGQGYYGYTF. DNA for the CDR3: TGTGCCAGCAGCCCCTCGGGACAGGGATACTATGGCTACACCTTC.

In its sample, this clone was seen a few times. The genes are TRBV5-1 and TRBJ1-1, with D possibly being TRBD1 (5 bases). The CDR3 contains 14 residues. V was pared by 3 bases and J by 5 bases, with 14 bases between. Germline loops: CDR1 SGHRS, CDR2 YFSETQ. The CDR3 region has the DNA TGCGCCAGCAGCTCGCCCCCGGGGGGAACTGAAGCTTTCTTT. It yields the protein CASSSPPGGTEAFF.

The rearrangement links TRBV7-9 to TRBJ1-3, with a weak D call TRBD1 (5 bases). Between the trimmed V and J ends, which lost 11 bases and 2 bases, there was a span of 22 bases. CDR3 length equals 16 residues. Germline loops: CDR1 SEHNR, CDR2 FQNEAQ (reference sequence). In nucleotides, the CDR3 is TGTGCCGTCACGAATCCCGGGGGAGACCCTGGAAACACCATATATTTT. Its translation is CAVTNPGGDPGNTIYF.

J is TRBJ2-7 and V is TRBV11-2; 13 nucleotides align to TRBD2. The CDR3 is made up of 18 amino acids. The V and J ends lost 5 bases and 2 bases, in that order; junction bases with no gene match: 12. Germline CDR1 SGHAT, CDR2 FQNNGV. Here the CDR3 reads CASSGTSGRANIPYEQYF. The DNA of the CDR3 is TGTGCCAGCAGCGGAACTAGCGGGAGGGCCAATATCCCCTACGAGCAGTACTTC.

The gene calls are TRBV28 and TRBJ2-7; a weak D match, TRBD1 (5 bases). With 5 bases removed from V and 4 bases from J, the gap between germline ends came to 15 bases. CDR3 length: 14 residues. The V gene's germline CDR1 is MDHEN and CDR2 SYDVKM. CDR3: CASSQGKIEYEQYF. Here the CDR3 DNA reads TGTGCCAGCAGTCAGGGAAAAATCGAGTACGAGCAGTACTTC.

A few counts support this clone. The chain joins TRBV27 to TRBJ2-5, with no clear D. The V gene lost 0 bases and the J gene lost 5 bases, with 10 bases spanning the gap. Germline loops: CDR1 MNHEY, CDR2 SMNVEV (reference sequence). The CDR3 is 14 amino acids. For the CDR3, the DNA is TGTGCCAGCAGTTTATCCACAGCCCAGGAGACCCAGTACTTC. Translation: CASSLSTAQETQYF.

J is TRBJ2-7 and V is TRBV10-3; 15 bases match TRBD2. The J segment lost 3 bases and the V segment lost 6 bases, leaving 0 bases of the junction unmatched. The CDR3 sequence is 14 residues long. The germline V gene has CDR1 ENHRY and CDR2 SYGVKD. CDR3 sequence: CAIRGLAGGYEQYF. CDR3 bases: TGTGCCATCAGGGGACTAGCGGGGGGCTACGAGCAGTACTTC.

This clone occurred a few times. The V gene is TRBV28, the J gene TRBJ2-7, with D perhaps TRBD1 or TRBD2 (5 bases each). CDR1 MDHEN and CDR2 SYDVKM come from the germline V gene. Trimming removed 7 bases at V and 0 bases at J, with 16 bases between. There are 15 residues in the CDR3. The CDR3 sequence: CASIPPGRSSYEQYF. The CDR3 DNA reads as TGTGCCAGCATCCCCCCGGGACGGAGCTCCTACGAGCAGTACTTC.

This sequence joins TRBV28 and TRBJ2-7; possibly TRBD1 for D (6 bases). The CDR3 length is 14 residues. The germline V gene encodes CDR1 MDHEN and CDR2 SYDVKM. V was trimmed by 3 bases and J by 2 bases, leaving 11 bases between them. The CDR3 DNA reads as TGTGCCAGCAGTTTGGCAGGGGTACCCTACGAGCAGTACTTC. It is translated as CASSLAGVPYEQYF.

This clone was observed a handful of times. V usage is TRBV4-2 and J usage is TRBJ2-1; possibly TRBD2 for D (5 bases). The CDR3 runs to 16 residues. Germline V gives CDR1 LGHNA, CDR2 YNFKEQ. V gave up 0 bases and J gave up 4 bases, with 13 bases separating them. The CDR3 sequence is CASSQDPSGRYNEQFF. The CDR3 nucleotides read TGTGCCAGCAGCCAAGATCCCAGCGGACGATACAATGAGCAGTTCTTC.

This clone was counted only a few times. This chain joins TRBV5-8 and TRBJ1-1; D remains unclear. Trimming took off 3 bases at V and 4 bases at J, with 7 bases between the two ends. In germline, CDR1 is SGHTS, CDR2 YDEGEE. The CDR3 sequence is 12 residues long. CDR3 in DNA: TGTGCCAGCAGCTCGCCTCTCACTGAAGCTTTCTTT. Translated: CASSSPLTEAFF.

V is TRBV5-6 and J is TRBJ2-7; 9 bases line up with TRBD1. CDR3 length equals 13 residues. V trimming: 4 bases; J trimming: 3 bases; junction bases outside the gene matches: 2. Per the germline V gene, CDR1 is SGHDT and CDR2 is YYEEEE. The CDR3 loop is CASSLDRGYEQYF. The CDR3 DNA reads as TGTGCCAGCAGCCTGGACAGGGGCTACGAGCAGTACTTC.

As regards this clone: One junction end does not reproduce the germline sequence, and a read error may be involved. The V gene is TRBV5-3, the J gene TRBJ2-1, with TRBD2 as a possible D gene (5 bases). TRBV5-3 is identified as an open reading frame with a role that is uncertain. This CDR3 spans 14 amino acids. This chain's CDR3 is CASSLEDWSNEQFF. CDR3 bases: TGTGCCAGCAGCTTGGAGGACTGGTCCAATGAGCAGTTCTTC.

J is TRBJ2-3 and V is TRBV9; tentatively, D is TRBD2 (5 bases). This CDR3 comprises 15 residues. Between the trimmed V and J ends, which lost 1 base and 0 bases, there was a span of 9 bases. The germline V gene encodes CDR1 SGDLS and CDR2 YYNGEE. CDR3 bases: TGTGCCAGCAGCGTAAGCGGCCCGAGCACAGATACGCAGTATTTT. It translates to CASSVSGPSTDTQYF. The variable domain in full, completed from reference TRBV9 and TRBJ2-3, reads DSGVTQTPKHLITATGQRVTLRCSPRSGDLSVYWYQQSLDQGLQFLIQYYNGEERAKGNILERFSAQQFPDLHSELNLSSLELGDSALYFCASSVSGPSTDTQYFGPGTRLTVL.

In its sample, this clone was seen once. The rearrangement joins TRBV10-3 to TRBJ2-2, with TRBD1 identical over 7 bases. J was trimmed by 5 bases and V by 8 bases; bases with no gene match: 8. The CDR3 runs 14 residues. From germline, CDR1 is ENHRY and CDR2 SYGVKD. CDR3 nucleotide sequence: TGTGCCATCGGCCGACAGGGCAGGACCGGGGAGCTGTTTTTT. It specifies CAIGRQGRTGELFF.

The chain is built from TRBV7-9 and TRBJ2-3; 7 bases are shared with TRBD2. Germline-derived CDR1 and CDR2 are SEHNR and FQNEAQ (reference sequence). The J segment lost 3 bases and the V segment lost 6 bases, leaving 9 bases of the junction unmatched. The CDR3 extends over 15 amino acids. The CDR3 nucleotides are TGTGCCAGCAGGTGGTCTAGCGGTCAGACAGATACGCAGTATTTT. The encoded protein is CASRWSSGQTDTQYF.

This clone was recorded a few times. This chain connects TRBV19 to TRBJ1-2; the D gene is possibly TRBD1 (5 bases). The germline V gene encodes CDR1 LNHDA and CDR2 SQIVND (reference sequence). The length of the CDR3 is 17 residues. The CDR3, as DNA: TGTTCACATGGGGGTCGGAGGGTACAGTTAGCTAACTATGGCTACACCTTC. Amino acid sequence: CSHGGRRVQLANYGYTF.

The V gene is TRBV10-3, the J gene TRBJ2-7; unclear D gene. The CDR3 length is 13 residues. CDR1 and CDR2 (germline): ENHRY, SYGVKD. The V end was cut by 5 bases, the J end by 2 bases, with 10 bases between. The CDR3 bases are TGTGCCATCAGTTTGGACGGCACCTACGAGCAGTACTTC. This codes for CAISLDGTYEQYF.

By sample fraction, this clone is medium-sized. This chain's CDR3 is CSVAQGAGGELFF. In DNA, the CDR3 is TGCAGCGTTGCACAGGGGGCTGGCGGGGAGCTGTTTTTT. The V and J genes are TRBV29-1 and TRBJ2-2; 9 bases align to TRBD1. This CDR3 region has 13 residues. The V segment lost 4 bases and the J segment 7 bases; nucleotides outside the gene matches: 4. CDR1 and CDR2 (germline): SQVTM, ANQGSEA.

This clone has a single count. The chain recombines TRBV29-1 with TRBJ2-5, with D unclear. The CDR3 sequence is 12 residues long. The germline V gene encodes CDR1 SQVTM and CDR2 ANQGSEA. V gave up 2 bases and J gave up 0 bases, with 4 bases separating them. This chain's CDR3 is CSVEPNQETQYF. Here the CDR3 DNA reads TGCAGCGTTGAACCAAACCAAGAGACCCAGTACTTC.

V usage is TRBV5-1 and J usage is TRBJ2-2, with 8 nucleotides matching TRBD1. CDR3 length: 15 residues. The germline V gene has CDR1 SGHRS and CDR2 YFSETQ. The V and J ends lost 4 bases and 0 bases, in that order; junction bases with no gene match: 2. CDR3 sequence (DNA): TGCGCCAGCAGCCCGGACAGGGCGAACACCGGGGAGCTGTTTTTT. Protein: CASSPDRANTGELFF.

The chain uses TRBV11-1 and TRBJ2-1, with D possibly matching TRBD2 (5 bases). Germline V gene data show CDR1 as SGHAT and CDR2 as FQDESV (reference sequence). The CDR3 consists of 17 residues. Trimming pared 7 bases from V and 0 bases from J, leaving 19 bases between. The CDR3 bases are TGTGCCAGCACCCGGCCTAGCATAACTAGCTCCTACAATGAGCAGTTCTTC. This gives the protein CASTRPSITSSYNEQFF.

This sequence joins TRBV2 and TRBJ2-7; 9 bases align to TRBD2. Germline assignment: CDR1 SNHLY and CDR2 FYNNEI. The CDR3 is 12 amino acids. The DNA of the CDR3 is TGTGCCAGCAGTGAAGATGGACTAGCGCTGAGTGTC. Protein: CASSEDGLALSV.

The chain employs TRBV30 and TRBJ1-4; 10 bases are shared with TRBD1. This CDR3 has 15 amino acids. The V and J ends lost 2 bases and 5 bases, in that order; junction bases with no gene match: 5. Germline CDR1 GTSNPN, CDR2 SVGIG (reference sequence). The CDR3 region has the DNA TGTGCCTGGAGTCCCGGACAGGGGGGGAATGAAAAACTGTTTTTT. This gives the protein CAWSPGQGGNEKLFF. Using reference TRBV30 and TRBJ1-4 for the parts outside the CDR3, the full variable domain is SQTIHQWPATLVQPVGSPLSLECTVEGTSNPNLYWYRQAAGRGLQLLFYSVGIGQISSEVPQNLSASRPQDRQFILSSKKLLLSDSGFYLCAWSPGQGGNEKLFFGSGTQLSVL.

The V and J genes are TRBV20-1 and TRBJ2-7; D ambiguous. The CDR3 is made up of 11 amino acids. Trimming took off 4 bases at V and 3 bases at J, with 7 bases between the two ends. Germline-derived CDR1 and CDR2 are DFQATT and SNEGSKA (reference sequence). This CDR3 reads CSAMGYYEQYF. The DNA of the CDR3 is TGCAGTGCTATGGGCTACTACGAGCAGTACTTC.